This TCR beta chain derives from a study of blood T cell repertoires in COVID-19. Sequencing was performed with immunoSEQ multiplex PCR; in TCRdb, only in-frame clones are kept and a portion is missing. The data contain about 200,000 clones, approximately 88% of them seen just once; the ten biggest clones take up roughly 27%. Sequencing was carried out using peripheral blood. The sequence came from a man in his forties or fifties with acute or convalescent COVID-19.

The CDR3 protein is CSVVAGGSYNEQFF. CDR3 bases: TGCAGCGTCGTGGCAGGGGGCTCTTACAATGAGCAGTTCTTC. This rearrangement joins TRBV29-1 to TRBJ2-1; 8 bases match TRBD1. The CDR3 contains 14 residues. Trimming cost V 6 bases and J 4 bases; bases outside gene matches: 8. Germline CDR1 reads SQVTM; CDR2 reads ANQGSEA.